The TCR beta chain under discussion was sequenced for a study of T cell responses to AZD1222 COVID-19 vaccine. Overall study results and limits: Vaccine-associated CD4 TCRs ranged over spike, dominating at 160-218 and 743-854. Baseline seropositivity occurred in only a handful of AZD1222 recipients.

Clones were sequenced by immunoSEQ multiplex PCR, and TCRdb holds only the in-frame ones, with some missing. The sample shows approximately 90,000 clones, about 89% of them seen only once. A word on this clone: The antigen is not known.

V shed 6 bases, J shed 8 bases, and the junction held 12 bases outside the gene matches. CDR1 is MNHEY and CDR2 is SVGAGI in the germline V gene. The CDR3 length is 15 residues. The sample consisted of peripheral blood, taken on day 0 of AZD1222 vaccination. This clonotype was obtained from an adult in good health. This chain uses TRBV6-5 with TRBJ1-4; TRBD1 matches at 7 bases. For the CDR3, the DNA is TGTGCCAGCAGAACCATGACAGGGTTAGCGGAAAAACTGTTTTTT. Protein product: CASRTMTGLAEKLFF.